This passage covers 26 T cell receptor beta chains from one sample sequenced in a study of long-term antiretroviral therapy in people with HIV. The assay, immunoSEQ v3.0, was run at survey level. Assay used: immunoSEQ multiplex PCR; TCRdb lists only in-frame clones, some missing. The data contain approximately 32,000 clones, 65% to 90% of them seen just once; the ten biggest clones take up around 13%. Here the sequenced sample was unsorted PBMCs, taken 0.3 years after starting antiretroviral therapy. The receptors stem from a young man with HIV.

The chain uses TRBV5-1 and TRBJ2-3; no clear D. Trimming stripped 0 bases from V and 1 base from J, with 6 bases between. The CDR3 length is 14 residues. CDR1 and CDR2 from the germline V gene are SGHRS and YFSETQ. The CDR3 nucleotides read TGCGCCAGCAGCTTGGACAGCCGCACAGATACGCAGTATTTT. Residues: CASSLDSRTDTQYF.

V usage is TRBV30 and J usage is TRBJ1-5; no definite D call. The V end lost 0 bases, the J end lost 7 bases, and 10 bases lay between the germline ends. This CDR3 comprises 13 residues. CDR1 and CDR2 from the germline V gene are GTSNPN and SVGIG (reference sequence). The CDR3 DNA follows: TGTGCCTGGAGTGTGTACGGTAGCCAGCCCCAGCATTTT. This gives the protein CAWSVYGSQPQHF.

The chain employs TRBV10-3 and TRBJ2-1; the D is unclear. CDR1 is ENHRY, CDR2 SYGVKD, per germline. V was clipped by 10 bases and J by 4 bases, with 14 bases between them. This CDR3 is 13 amino acids long. CDR3 loop: CASSPDQYNEQFF. CDR3 DNA: TGTGCCAGCAGCCCTGACCAGTACAATGAGCAGTTCTTC.

The V call is TRBV11-2, the J call TRBJ1-2; perhaps TRBD1 as D (5 bases). The CDR3 runs to 14 residues. V lost 5 bases and J 5 bases, leaving 15 bases between the germline ends. Germline values: CDR1 SGHAT, CDR2 FQNNGV. The CDR3 DNA reads as TGTGCCAGCAGCCTTTCGAGGGGCGGGTATGGCTACACCTTC. It translates to CASSLSRGGYGYTF.

The chain recombines TRBV28 with TRBJ2-7; D remains ambiguous. With 2 bases removed from V and 7 bases from J, the gap between germline ends came to 9 bases. Germline V gene data show CDR1 as MDHEN and CDR2 as SYDVKM. This CDR3 comprises 12 residues. The CDR3 sequence is CASSLTKREQYF. The CDR3, as DNA: TGTGCCAGCAGTTTAACGAAGCGTGAGCAGTACTTC.

CDR3 nucleotides: TGTGCCTGGAGTGTACAATGGGCACGGGGACTAGCTAACTATGGCTACACCTTC. This codes for CAWSVQWARGLANYGYTF. The rearrangement joins TRBV30 to TRBJ1-2; perhaps TRBD1 as D (5 bases). Germline V gene data show CDR1 as GTSNPN and CDR2 as SVGIG (reference sequence). V gave up 0 bases and J gave up 0 bases, with 20 bases separating them. The CDR3 is 18 residues long.

The V and J genes are TRBV7-9 and TRBJ1-6; no reliable D call. The CDR3 is made up of 15 amino acids. CDR1 is SEHNR and CDR2 is FQNEAQ in the germline V gene (reference sequence). Trimming pared 5 bases from V and 5 bases from J, leaving 13 bases between. The DNA for the CDR3 is TGTGCCAGCAGCGCCCGGGGAAGCCATAATTCACCCCTCCACTTT. Amino acids: CASSARGSHNSPLHF.

The gene calls are TRBV11-1 and TRBJ2-5; TRBD2 agrees at 11 bases. Germline CDR1 SGHAT, CDR2 FQDESV (reference sequence). V shed 5 bases, J shed 0 bases, and the junction held 5 bases outside the gene matches. CDR3 length: 16 amino acids. This chain's CDR3 is CASSIGTSGYQETQYF. The CDR3 bases are TGTGCCAGCAGCATTGGGACTAGCGGCTACCAAGAGACCCAGTACTTC.

This clone was seen only a few times. V and J are TRBV7-9 and TRBJ1-1, with 7 bases identical to TRBD1. The CDR3 runs 16 residues. V gave up 5 bases and J gave up 2 bases; unmatched junction bases: 11. Germline V CDR1 and CDR2: SEHNR, FQNEAQ (reference sequence). The chain's CDR3 is CASSTYRGRGNTEAFF. The CDR3, as DNA: TGTGCCAGCAGCACCTACAGGGGAAGGGGAAACACTGAAGCTTTCTTT.

This clone appeared once. The chain recombines TRBV6-1 with TRBJ1-5; TRBD1 matches 9 bases. There are 16 residues in the CDR3. V lost 3 bases to trimming and J lost 0 bases; unmatched junction nucleotides: 3. Looked up from germline, CDR1 is MNHNS and CDR2 is SASEGT. CDR3 sequence: CASSDHRGHSNQPQHF. Written as DNA, the CDR3 is TGTGCCAGCAGTGACCACAGGGGGCATAGCAATCAGCCCCAGCATTTT.

V usage is TRBV28 and J usage is TRBJ1-4; 10 bases agree with TRBD1. V was pared by 8 bases and J by 5 bases, with 2 bases of the junction left unmatched. The CDR3 has 13 residues. Germline CDR1 reads MDHEN; CDR2 reads SYDVKM. The CDR3 DNA follows: TGTGCCAGCCTGGGACAGGGGAATGAAAAACTGTTTTTT. Translating it yields CASLGQGNEKLFF.

In its sample, this clone was seen once. The chain links TRBV13 to TRBJ1-4; D is unresolved. V lost 4 bases to trimming and J lost 5 bases, with 5 bases between them. The CDR3 extends over 12 amino acids. Germline CDR1 reads PRHDT; CDR2 reads FYEKMQ (reference sequence). CDR3 region: CASSSPNEKLFF. The CDR3 region has the DNA TGTGCCAGCAGCTCCCCGAATGAAAAACTGTTTTTT. Using reference TRBV13 and TRBJ1-4 for the parts outside the CDR3, the full variable domain is AAGVIQSPRHLIKEKRETATLKCYPIPRHDTVYWYQQGPGQDPQFLISFYEKMQSDKGSIPDRFSAQQFSDYHSELNMSSLELGDSALYFCASSSPNEKLFFGSGTQLSVL.

The chain couples TRBV25-1 to TRBJ2-1; perhaps TRBD2 as D (6 bases). This CDR3 is 12 amino acids long. The V end was cut by 2 bases, the J end by 11 bases, with 10 bases between. The germline gives CDR1 MGHDK, CDR2 SYGVNS. CDR3 nucleotides: TGTGCCAGCAGTGAAGGCGGGAACAAGCAGTTCTTC. It translates to CASSEGGNKQFF.

The chain joins TRBV21-1 to TRBJ2-4. TRBV21-1 is an annotated pseudogene. The CDR3 extends over 14 amino acids. The DNA of the CDR3 is TGTGCCAGCAGCAAAAAGGTTCTTGAGAGCATTCAGTACTTC. It codes for CASSKKVLESIQYF.

This chain joins TRBV23-1 and TRBJ2-5; D is unclear. TRBV23-1 is sorted into the ORF group, with uncertain function. The V gene lost 6 bases and the J gene lost 5 bases, with 16 bases spanning the gap. This CDR3 contains 14 residues. CDR3 region: CASRHTCSGETQYF. CDR3 DNA sequence: TGCGCCAGCAGACACACGTGCTCTGGGGAGACCCAGTACTTC.

This chain joins TRBV19 and TRBJ2-3; 7 nucleotides align to TRBD2. V shed 7 bases, J shed 4 bases, and the junction held 8 bases outside the gene matches. Germline CDR1 LNHDA, CDR2 SQIVND (reference sequence). The CDR3 has 14 amino acids. CDR3 in amino acids: CASTGTISADTQYF. CDR3 DNA: TGTGCCAGTACGGGGACTATTAGCGCAGATACGCAGTATTTT.

In DNA form, the CDR3 reads TGCGCCAGCAGCCAAGGGGACAGCAGGGAGACCCAGTACTTC. Its translation: CASSQGDSRETQYF. The rearrangement joins TRBV4-1 to TRBJ2-5, with 7 bases matching TRBD1. This CDR3 is 14 amino acids long. Per the germline V gene, CDR1 is MGHRA and CDR2 is YSYEKL. The V and J ends lost 1 base and 5 bases, in that order; junction bases with no gene match: 4.

This clone was counted a few times. CDR3 region: CASSQLGLAGTDTQYF. DNA of the CDR3: TGCGCCAGCAGCCAGCTGGGACTAGCGGGTACAGATACGCAGTATTTT. This chain uses TRBV4-1 with TRBJ2-3; 12 nucleotides align to TRBD2. J was trimmed by 3 bases and V by 3 bases; bases with no gene match: 4. The CDR3 sequence is 16 residues long. Germline loops: CDR1 MGHRA, CDR2 YSYEKL.

For this clone: Other DNA variants within this sample encode the same CDR3. The CDR3 sequence is CASSTDSYNEQFF. Here the CDR3 DNA reads TGTGCCAGCAGCACCGACAGTTACAATGAGCAGTTCTTC. The V call is TRBV6-6, the J call TRBJ2-1; TRBD1 might be the D (5 bases). This CDR3 has 13 residues. Germline CDR1 reads MNHNY; CDR2 reads SVGAGI (reference sequence). V gave up 6 bases and J gave up 4 bases, with 10 bases separating them.

J is TRBJ1-4 and V is TRBV28; D uncertain. Trimming left V 7 bases short and J 4 bases short, with 10 bases between. The CDR3 runs 13 residues. Germline loops: CDR1 MDHEN, CDR2 SYDVKM. CDR3 loop: CASTTLVNEKLFF. The CDR3 DNA reads as TGTGCCAGCACTACACTTGTTAATGAAAAACTGTTTTTT.

The chain combines TRBV30 with TRBJ1-3; 7 bases are shared with TRBD1. The CDR3 length is 14 residues. Germline V gene sequence: CDR1 GTSNPN, CDR2 SVGIG (reference sequence). Losses at the gene ends were 2 bases for V and 3 bases for J; bases not matched to a gene: 4. CDR3 residues: CAWSQTGVGNTIYF. For the CDR3, the DNA is TGTGCCTGGAGTCAAACAGGGGTTGGAAACACCATATATTTT.

The rearrangement joins TRBV4-1 to TRBJ2-1; 9 positions agree with TRBD1. Germline CDR1 reads MGHRA; CDR2 reads YSYEKL. V shed 1 base, J shed 15 bases, and the junction held 10 bases outside the gene matches. The CDR3 is made up of 14 amino acids. The CDR3 spells CASSQGLSTGGPFF. CDR3 DNA: TGCGCCAGCAGCCAAGGTCTGTCGACAGGGGGTCCGTTCTTC.

This clone appeared a single time. The genes are TRBV6-1 and TRBJ1-3; 7 bases fit TRBD1. Trimming took 9 bases from V and 8 from J; bases not matched to a gene: 13. The CDR3 is made up of 14 amino acids. CDR1 MNHNS and CDR2 SASEGT come from the germline V gene. The CDR3 spells CASTETGTGDTIYF. In DNA, the CDR3 is TGTGCCAGTACGGAGACAGGGACTGGGGACACCATATATTTT.

This chain uses TRBV18 with TRBJ2-7; 14 nucleotides match TRBD2. The junction had 8 bases not matched to a gene; V was cut back by 3 bases and J by 7 bases. Germline lookup yields CDR1 KGHSH and CDR2 LQKENI. The CDR3 spans 16 residues. The CDR3 spells CASSPGLAGASSEQYF. Written as DNA, the CDR3 is TGTGCCAGCTCACCGGGACTAGCGGGAGCCTCCTCGGAGCAGTACTTC.

The sample holds a few counts of this clone. The chain employs TRBV27 and TRBJ1-2; D perhaps matches TRBD1 (5 bases). Trimming pared 2 bases from V and 4 bases from J, leaving 11 bases between. Germline loops: CDR1 MNHEY, CDR2 SMNVEV (reference sequence). The CDR3 covers 14 residues. The CDR3 region is CASSLTTASYGYTF. As DNA, the CDR3 is TGTGCCAGCAGTTTAACGACAGCCAGCTATGGCTACACCTTC.

The chain combines TRBV28 with TRBJ1-5, with unresolved D. The CDR3 runs to 12 residues. V lost 6 bases and J lost 9, with 12 bases in between. Germline V gene lookup returns CDR1 MDHEN and CDR2 SYDVKM. CDR3: CASSPWGPPQHF. In DNA form, the CDR3 reads TGTGCCAGCAGCCCGTGGGGTCCGCCCCAGCATTTT.